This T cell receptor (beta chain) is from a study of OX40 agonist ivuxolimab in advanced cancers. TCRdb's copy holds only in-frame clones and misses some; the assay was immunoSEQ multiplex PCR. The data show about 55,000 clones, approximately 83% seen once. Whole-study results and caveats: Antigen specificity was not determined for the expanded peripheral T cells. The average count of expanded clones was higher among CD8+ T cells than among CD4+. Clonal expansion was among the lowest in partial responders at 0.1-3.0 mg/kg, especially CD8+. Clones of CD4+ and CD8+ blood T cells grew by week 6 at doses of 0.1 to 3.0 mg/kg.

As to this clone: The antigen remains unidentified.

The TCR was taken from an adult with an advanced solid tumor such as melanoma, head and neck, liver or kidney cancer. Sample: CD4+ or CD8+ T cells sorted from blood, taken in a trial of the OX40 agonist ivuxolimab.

The CDR3 loop reads CASRVATNEKLFF. The CDR3 DNA follows: TGTGCCAGCAGGGTAGCCACTAATGAAAAACTGTTTTTT. The rearrangement joins TRBV27 to TRBJ1-4; D gene uncertain. V dropped 6 bases and J dropped 2 bases, with 7 bases sitting between them. Germline CDR1 is MNHEY and CDR2 is SMNVEV (reference sequence). The CDR3 is made up of 13 amino acids.